This entry lists 10 T cell receptor beta chains sequenced from one sample in a study of beta chain features in type 1 diabetes. Study results and limitations: Significant though moderate, a shortening of TCRB CDR3s appeared in all four CD4+ subsets of Type 1 diabetes patients.

Which antigens these TCRs recognize remains unknown. Expressed TCRB transcripts were sequenced after all isolated RNA was converted to cDNA. The table came from immunoSEQ multiplex PCR; TCRdb's copy has only in-frame clones and leaves some out. This sample has 300,000 to 350,000 clones, with about a tenth found just once. The sample was central memory CD4+ T cells from blood. The source is a man aged 25 to 45 with type 1 diabetes.

A few counts support this clone. The chain employs TRBV4-3 and TRBJ1-2; tentatively, D is TRBD1 (5 bases). V dropped 2 bases and J dropped 0 bases, with 13 bases sitting between them. The CDR3 has 16 residues. Germline V gives CDR1 LGHNA, CDR2 YSLEER. The CDR3 reads CASSQKPGGPNYGYTF. Here the CDR3 DNA reads TGCGCCAGCAGCCAAAAACCGGGGGGACCTAACTATGGCTACACCTTC.

This clone was seen a handful of times. The V and J genes are TRBV11-2 and TRBJ2-1, with unresolved D. Per germline, CDR1 SGHAT and CDR2 FQNNGV. V gave up 5 bases and J gave up 5 bases, with 13 bases separating them. The CDR3 sequence is 14 residues long. The CDR3 nucleotides read TGTGCCAGCAGCCCCTATAGGCCTGACAATGAGCAGTTCTTC. This codes for CASSPYRPDNEQFF.

The chain joins TRBV7-6 to TRBJ1-1; maybe TRBD1 (6 bases). Germline V CDR1 and CDR2: SGHVS, FNYEAQ. V was pared by 3 bases and J by 4 bases, with 21 bases between. This CDR3 comprises 17 residues. The CDR3 sequence: CASSLKISGPGATEAFF. CDR3 nucleotides: TGTGCCAGCAGCTTGAAGATATCCGGGCCAGGGGCCACTGAAGCTTTCTTT.

This clone was seen a few times. The gene calls are TRBV5-8 and TRBJ2-3, with D tentatively TRBD1 or TRBD2 (5 bases each). The CDR3 totals 15 residues. CDR1 and CDR2 (germline): SGHTS, YDEGEE. Trimming left V 2 bases short and J 0 bases short, with 10 bases between. CDR3 in DNA: TGTGCCAGCAGCTTAGGGACGGTTAGCACAGATACGCAGTATTTT. Translated: CASSLGTVSTDTQYF.

This clone was picked up a small number of times. The chain links TRBV6-5 to TRBJ1-5, with D possibly matching TRBD1 (5 bases). The germline V gene has CDR1 MNHEY and CDR2 SVGAGI. The CDR3 extends over 14 amino acids. V dropped 5 bases and J dropped 6 bases, with 14 bases sitting between them. In nucleotides, the CDR3 is TGTGCCAGCAGTGCCGCCTTGGGGACTCAGCCCCAGCATTTT. It codes for CASSAALGTQPQHF.

In this sample, this clone turned up a few times. The rearrangement uses TRBV9 and TRBJ2-5, with TRBD2 as a possible D gene (7 bases). V gave up 6 bases and J gave up 4 bases, with 16 bases separating them. Germline CDR1 is SGDLS and CDR2 is YYNGEE. CDR3 length: 14 residues. The CDR3 bases are TGTGCCAGCACCCTTGGGGGGGCGGGAGAGACCCAGTACTTC. Protein: CASTLGGAGETQYF. The full variable domain, its missing parts supplied by reference TRBV9 and TRBJ2-5, is DSGVTQTPKHLITATGQRVTLRCSPRSGDLSVYWYQQSLDQGLQFLIQYYNGEERAKGNILERFSAQQFPDLHSELNLSSLELGDSALYFCASTLGGAGETQYFGPGTRLLVL.

This clone was counted a few times. The V gene is TRBV5-6, the J gene TRBJ2-4; a weak D match, TRBD1 (6 bases). The V gene lost 4 bases and the J gene lost 2 bases, with 10 bases spanning the gap. CDR3 length: 14 residues. Per germline, CDR1 SGHDT and CDR2 YYEEEE. The CDR3 spells CASSVQGSKNIQYF. Written as DNA, the CDR3 is TGTGCCAGCAGCGTACAGGGTTCCAAAAACATTCAGTACTTC.

V is TRBV7-2 and J is TRBJ2-6; D is possibly TRBD1 (6 bases). Germline values: CDR1 SGHTA, CDR2 FQGNSA. Trimming cost V 4 bases and J 1 base, with 17 bases left between them. CDR3 size: 18 residues. The CDR3 DNA reads TGTGCCAGCAGCTCTGGATACACCACAGGGTCTGGGGCCAACGTCCTGACTTTC. Protein sequence: CASSSGYTTGSGANVLTF.

The table lists this clone with a few counts. CDR3 loop: CASSATTGNEKLFF. For the CDR3, the DNA is TGTGCCAGCAGTGCAACGACAGGGAATGAAAAACTGTTTTTT. This sequence joins TRBV25-1 and TRBJ1-4, with 7 positions matching TRBD1. The J segment lost 5 bases and the V segment lost 4 bases, leaving 4 bases of the junction unmatched. The CDR3 loop spans 14 amino acids. The germline V gene has CDR1 MGHDK and CDR2 SYGVNS.

The J gene is TRBJ2-4, the V gene TRBV28; D is unclear. CDR3 length: 11 amino acids. Per germline, CDR1 MDHEN and CDR2 SYDVKM. V shed 5 bases and J shed 8 bases, with 7 bases lying between them. The CDR3 protein is CASSLQDIQYF. CDR3 nucleotides: TGTGCCAGCAGTCTGCAGGACATTCAGTACTTC.